This TCR beta chain was sequenced in a study of early T cells in non-severe SARS-CoV-2 infection. Study-wide results and limits: Private and CD4 specificities were missed by VDJdb matching, which favored anti-spike CD8 responses.

This clonotype was observed many times. What it recognizes is unknown. In the library, individual cDNA molecules carried attached unique molecular identifiers. One entry per CDR3 protein results from TCRdb running MiXCR on the 5' RACE reads. The sample consists of under 25,000 distinct CDR3 sequences, approximately 4.6% of them appearing once. The germline V gene has CDR1 SQVTM and CDR2 ANQGSEA. V dropped 1 base and J dropped 8; count of bases not matched to a gene: 8. The CDR3 contains 14 residues. This rearrangement joins TRBV29-1 to TRBJ1-2; 9 bases are a match to TRBD1. Sequences were obtained from whole blood. The sequence came from an adult who was a healthcare worker with PCR-confirmed SARS-CoV-2 infection or an uninfected control (not recorded which). The CDR3 spells CSVEGPGTGSGYTF. The CDR3 nucleotides are TGCAGCGTTGAAGGGCCCGGGACAGGGAGCGGCTACACCTTC.